These T cell receptor beta chains were read from a single sample in a study of PD-L1 blockade in urothelial cancer. Method: immunoSEQ multiplex PCR; TCRdb's copy keeps in-frame clones and lacks some. The table includes about 80,000 clones, around 90% detected once. The sequenced sample was PBMCs, obtained around atezolizumab (anti-PD-L1) treatment. The receptors originated from a woman in her sixties or seventies with urothelial cancer. CDR3s leave out the opening cysteine and the closing phenylalanine or tryptophan. The order of the fields is clone size, D gene, V gene, CDR3 protein. A D gene is named only where the DNA matches it firmly. A clone size is listed for some rows: how often the clone was seen (once, few, many), or a class if it is expanded.

clone size: -; D gene: -; V gene: TRBV5-1; CDR3 protein: ASSLVDSSYEQY
clone size: -; D gene: -; V gene: TRBV9; CDR3 protein: ASSGQDPYEQY
clone size: -; D gene: -; V gene: TRBV2; CDR3 protein: ASSDSAGLIFTEAF
clone size: -; D gene: -; V gene: TRBV7-2; CDR3 protein: ASSPDYRSYEQY
clone size: -; D gene: -; V gene: TRBV28; CDR3 protein: ASSLLGGGRLGGHYGYT
clone size: -; D gene: TRBD2; V gene: TRBV7-2; CDR3 protein: ASSLAPIRAGGDTDTQY
clone size: -; D gene: -; V gene: TRBV7-9; CDR3 protein: ASSSQRTIYNEQF
clone size: -; D gene: TRBD1; V gene: TRBV18; CDR3 protein: ASSPYGTGGLATNEKLF
clone size: -; D gene: -; V gene: TRBV25-1; CDR3 protein: ASSGEEAF
clone size: -; D gene: -; V gene: TRBV19; CDR3 protein: ASSISGGGREKLF
clone size: -; D gene: TRBD2; V gene: TRBV20-1; CDR3 protein: SARGDNEQF
clone size: many; D gene: TRBD1; V gene: TRBV13; CDR3 protein: ASSWGDRDTGELF
clone size: -; D gene: -; V gene: TRBV5-1; CDR3 protein: ASRKGGDYEQY
clone size: -; D gene: -; V gene: TRBV7-2; CDR3 protein: ASSLALYNEQF
clone size: -; D gene: -; V gene: TRBV9; CDR3 protein: ASSPTGTLSSGNTIY
clone size: -; D gene: TRBD1; V gene: TRBV6-1; CDR3 protein: ASRFRDRDTEVF
clone size: -; D gene: TRBD1; V gene: TRBV6-6; CDR3 protein: ASSPRSGTGEAEQY
clone size: -; D gene: TRBD2; V gene: TRBV5-4; CDR3 protein: ASSLNGGELNEQF
clone size: few; D gene: TRBD1; V gene: TRBV18; CDR3 protein: ASSGQGYEQY
clone size: -; D gene: -; V gene: TRBV19; CDR3 protein: ASSIGVTSAEAF
clone size: -; D gene: TRBD1; V gene: TRBV29-1; CDR3 protein: SVGTGGSMNTEAF
clone size: once; D gene: TRBD1; V gene: TRBV28; CDR3 protein: ASSLPHLGQGPQY
clone size: -; D gene: -; V gene: TRBV4-2; CDR3 protein: ASSPGGNTDTQY
clone size: -; D gene: -; V gene: TRBV10-3; CDR3 protein: AISGGRTYEQY
clone size: -; D gene: TRBD2; V gene: TRBV27; CDR3 protein: ASSPRRTSGRMKF
clone size: -; D gene: TRBD1; V gene: TRBV7-2; CDR3 protein: ASSADRGWGNTIY
clone size: -; D gene: -; V gene: TRBV19; CDR3 protein: ASSGGPTDTQY
clone size: -; D gene: -; V gene: TRBV6-1; CDR3 protein: ASSGTWERTREQY
clone size: -; D gene: -; V gene: TRBV6-5; CDR3 protein: ASSYSFAGRRAEAF
clone size: -; D gene: TRBD1; V gene: TRBV5-1; CDR3 protein: ASKGQALDTQY
clone size: -; D gene: TRBD2; V gene: TRBV7-9; CDR3 protein: ASSLGGLVRGNEQF
clone size: -; D gene: TRBD1; V gene: TRBV30; CDR3 protein: AWSGGQLTSYNEQF
clone size: once; D gene: TRBD1; V gene: TRBV5-4; CDR3 protein: ASSTGQGGYGYT
clone size: once; D gene: TRBD1; V gene: TRBV10-2; CDR3 protein: ASGRTGGYEQY
clone size: -; D gene: TRBD1; V gene: TRBV7-8; CDR3 protein: ASSLGQGAGGYT
clone size: -; D gene: TRBD1; V gene: TRBV5-1; CDR3 protein: ASSLGQGALTNEKLF
clone size: -; D gene: TRBD2; V gene: TRBV27; CDR3 protein: ASSSGRTDTQY
clone size: -; D gene: TRBD1; V gene: TRBV5-1; CDR3 protein: ASSSGTGSYEQY
clone size: once; D gene: TRBD1; V gene: TRBV4-2; CDR3 protein: ATRTGGGEQY
clone size: -; D gene: -; V gene: TRBV7-2; CDR3 protein: ASSFQIAYRVQETQY
clone size: -; D gene: -; V gene: TRBV2; CDR3 protein: ASSERGQGNTEAF
clone size: -; D gene: TRBD2; V gene: TRBV19; CDR3 protein: ASSIALAGNNEQF
clone size: -; D gene: -; V gene: TRBV6-1; CDR3 protein: ASSEVPPGDVYGYT
clone size: -; D gene: -; V gene: TRBV19; CDR3 protein: ASSIDSTPGVAEAF
clone size: -; D gene: TRBD1; V gene: TRBV10-3; CDR3 protein: AISDHTGQGGTDTQY
clone size: -; D gene: -; V gene: TRBV5-4; CDR3 protein: ASSFGTGNTIY
clone size: once; D gene: -; V gene: TRBV18; CDR3 protein: ASSARLGVNEKLF
clone size: -; D gene: -; V gene: TRBV9; CDR3 protein: ASSVGASRTGELF
clone size: -; D gene: TRBD1; V gene: TRBV30; CDR3 protein: AWSRGSGRGYT
clone size: -; D gene: TRBD2; V gene: TRBV4-1; CDR3 protein: ASSQAHGGRATSYEQY
clone size: few; D gene: -; V gene: TRBV6-6; CDR3 protein: ASSYGPGVYGYT
clone size: -; D gene: -; V gene: TRBV9; CDR3 protein: ASSVDIGVNGELF
clone size: -; D gene: TRBD2; V gene: TRBV11-2; CDR3 protein: ASSISGRANTGELF
clone size: -; D gene: TRBD2; V gene: TRBV7-6; CDR3 protein: ASSRSSGGATGELF
clone size: -; D gene: -; V gene: TRBV6-1; CDR3 protein: ASSEGVGDRVYRGYT
clone size: -; D gene: TRBD1; V gene: TRBV18; CDR3 protein: ASSPLRLTGSAEAF
clone size: -; D gene: TRBD1; V gene: TRBV25-1; CDR3 protein: ASSATGTGLGETQY